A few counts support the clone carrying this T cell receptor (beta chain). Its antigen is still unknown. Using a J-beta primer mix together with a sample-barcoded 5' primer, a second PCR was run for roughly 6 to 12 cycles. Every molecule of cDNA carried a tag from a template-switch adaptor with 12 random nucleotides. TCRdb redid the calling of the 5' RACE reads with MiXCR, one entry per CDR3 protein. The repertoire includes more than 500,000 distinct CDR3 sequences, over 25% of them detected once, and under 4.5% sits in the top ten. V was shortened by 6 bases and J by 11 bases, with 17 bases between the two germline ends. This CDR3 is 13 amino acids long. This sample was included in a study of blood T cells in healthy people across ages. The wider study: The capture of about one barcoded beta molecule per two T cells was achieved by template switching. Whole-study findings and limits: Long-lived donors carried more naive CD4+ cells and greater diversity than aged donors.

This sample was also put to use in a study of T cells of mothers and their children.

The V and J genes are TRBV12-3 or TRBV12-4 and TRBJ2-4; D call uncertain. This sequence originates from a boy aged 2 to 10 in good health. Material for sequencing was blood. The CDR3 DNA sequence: TGTGCCAGCAGAAACTTCGACTTTTCTGTTCAGTACTTC. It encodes CASRNFDFSVQYF.